These 8 T cell receptor beta chains were all obtained from the same sample, sequenced in a study of regulatory T cells in long-lasting Graves disease. The time point here: persistent/refractory GD, antithyroid drugs over 5 years with positive TRAb. The TCR library was made from RNA that had been extracted from PBMCs in TRIzol. The TCR beta library used iRepertoire HTBI primers with Arm-PCR amplification of CDR3. One entry per CDR3 protein results from TCRdb running MiXCR on the multiplex PCR reads. The data hold roughly 430,000 distinct CDR3 sequences, with 21% observed a single time. The sample here was peripheral blood mononuclear cells (PBMCs), taken when the disease was refractory, from a patient treated with antithyroid drugs. Every receptor here comes from a female donor with Graves disease.

The table lists this clonotype with a few counts. The rearrangement uses TRBV19 and TRBJ1-2, with D possibly being TRBD1 (5 bases). This CDR3 has 13 amino acids. CDR1 LNHDA and CDR2 SQIVND come from the germline V gene (reference sequence). V shed 5 bases and J shed 4 bases, with 11 bases lying between them. CDR3 sequence reads: CASSPPGSYGYTF. In DNA form, the CDR3 reads TGTGCCAGTAGTCCCCCAGGGAGCTATGGCTACACCTTC.

This clonotype was seen ten or more times. The chain links TRBV7-9 to TRBJ1-6; 7 nucleotides match TRBD1. The length of the CDR3 is 14 residues. V lost 5 bases and J lost 7; bases outside the gene matches: 5. Germline CDR1 is SEHNR and CDR2 is FQNEAQ (reference sequence). The CDR3 sequence: CASSPGQYNSPLHF. The CDR3 DNA reads as TGTGCCAGCAGCCCGGGACAGTACAATTCACCCCTCCACTTT.

The table lists this clonotype with a count of one. CDR3 DNA: TGTGCCAGCAGCCCAGAACAGGGGGTGAGGACTGAAGCTTTCTTT. Its translation is CASSPEQGVRTEAFF. This chain uses TRBV7-9 with TRBJ1-1; 8 positions agree with TRBD1. Trimming removed 5 bases from V and 5 bases from J; junction bases left unmatched: 10. Germline CDR1 reads SEHNR; CDR2 reads FQNEAQ (reference sequence). The CDR3 sequence is 15 residues long.

The chain carries TRBV5-1 and TRBJ2-3, with 12 bases fitting TRBD1. V shed 0 bases and J 6 bases; nucleotides not matched to a gene: 5. The CDR3 consists of 16 residues. CDR1 and CDR2 (germline): SGHRS, YFSETQ. The CDR3: CASSLVGTGGADTQYF. As DNA, the CDR3 is TGCGCCAGCAGCTTGGTCGGGACAGGGGGCGCGGATACGCAGTATTTT.

This clonotype was detected only once. With a much larger clone just one base away, this may be a read error. V gene TRBV28 combines with J gene TRBJ2-1; TRBD2 might be the D (9 bases). Germline V CDR1 and CDR2: MDHEN, SYDVKM. The CDR3 has 15 residues. The CDR3 DNA reads TGTGCCAGCAGGGCCGACAGGGGTAGCGGGAGCGAGCAGTCCTTC. It translates to CASRADRGSGSEQSF.

This clonotype has more than one count but fewer than ten. The chain carries TRBV5-1 and TRBJ2-1, with 8 positions matching TRBD2. Germline V lookup: CDR1 SGHRS, CDR2 YFSETQ. CDR3 size: 16 residues. The junction had 11 bases not matched to a gene; V was cut back by 2 bases and J by 7 bases. The CDR3 loop is CASSFGTGGPRNEQFF. The CDR3 DNA reads TGCGCCAGCAGCTTCGGGACGGGAGGGCCGAGGAATGAGCAGTTCTTC.

This clonotype was found a few times. V is TRBV6-1 and J is TRBJ2-7, with 8 bases aligning to TRBD1. The junction had 8 bases not matched to a gene; V was cut back by 2 bases and J by 2 bases. This CDR3 contains 16 residues. Germline-derived CDR1 and CDR2 are MNHNS and SASEGT. CDR3 bases: TGTGCCAGCAGTGAATTGGCCGGGACAGGAACCTACGAGCAGTACTTC. Translation: CASSELAGTGTYEQYF.

This clonotype was found a few times. V usage is TRBV5-1 and J usage is TRBJ2-7; the D is unclear. The CDR3 is made up of 15 amino acids. Germline CDR1 and CDR2: SGHRS and YFSETQ. The V gene lost 1 base and the J gene lost 1 base, with 12 bases spanning the gap. The CDR3 sequence: CASSLFSTGSYEQYF. The DNA for the CDR3 is TGCGCCAGCAGCTTGTTTTCGACCGGATCCTACGAGCAGTACTTC.